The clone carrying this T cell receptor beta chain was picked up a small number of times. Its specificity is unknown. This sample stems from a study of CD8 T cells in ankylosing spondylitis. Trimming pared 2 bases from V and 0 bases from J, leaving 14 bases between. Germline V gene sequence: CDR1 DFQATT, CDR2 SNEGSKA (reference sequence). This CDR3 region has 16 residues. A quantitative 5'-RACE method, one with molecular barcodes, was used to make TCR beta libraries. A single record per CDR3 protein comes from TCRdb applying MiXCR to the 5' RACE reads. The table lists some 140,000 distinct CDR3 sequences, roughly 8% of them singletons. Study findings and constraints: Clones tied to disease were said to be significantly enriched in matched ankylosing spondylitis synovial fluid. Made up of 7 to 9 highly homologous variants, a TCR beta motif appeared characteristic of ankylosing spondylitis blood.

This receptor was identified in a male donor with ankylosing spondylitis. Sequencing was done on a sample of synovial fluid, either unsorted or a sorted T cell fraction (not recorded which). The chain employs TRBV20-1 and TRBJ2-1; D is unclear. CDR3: CSARPLDRSSYNEQFF. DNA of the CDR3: TGCAGTGCTAGACCCCTTGACCGAAGCTCCTACAATGAGCAGTTCTTC.